The 31 T cell receptor beta chains below all came from one sample that was sequenced in a study of technical replicates of blood from four donors. Clones were read by immunoSEQ multiplex PCR, and TCRdb kept only the in-frame ones, dropping some. Among 55,000 to 75,000 clones listed, just under 95% were seen once. The specimen was PBMCs. Every receptor here comes from a human donor in good health. Some clones in this sample may be carry-over from other donors' samples.

This clone occurred a few times. The gene calls are TRBV6-1 and TRBJ2-1; a possible D gene is TRBD1 (6 bases). This CDR3 contains 15 residues. Trimming stripped 8 bases from V and 5 bases from J, with 19 bases between. CDR1 and CDR2 from the germline V gene are MNHNS and SASEGT. CDR3 loop: CASHNDRPIDNEQFF. The CDR3 nucleotides read TGTGCCAGCCATAACGACAGGCCCATCGACAATGAGCAGTTCTTC.

This clone was seen only once. The chain carries TRBV5-1 and TRBJ2-3; D is possibly TRBD2 (5 bases). Trimming removed 5 bases from V and 2 bases from J, with 15 bases in between. The germline gives CDR1 SGHRS, CDR2 YFSETQ. There are 15 residues in the CDR3. Here the CDR3 reads CASRLRDGDTDTQYF. The CDR3 bases are TGCGCCAGCAGACTCCGGGATGGGGACACAGATACGCAGTATTTT.

V is TRBV10-3 and J is TRBJ1-3; 8 bases line up with TRBD1. The germline gives CDR1 ENHRY, CDR2 SYGVKD. The CDR3 is 15 amino acids. Trimming at V came to 5 bases and at J to 0 bases, leaving 3 bases not matched to a gene. CDR3 nucleotides: TGTGCCATCAGTAATACAGGGGGCTCTGGAAACACCATATATTTT. Its translation is CAISNTGGSGNTIYF.

The chain carries TRBV7-9 and TRBJ2-7; 7 bases match TRBD1. V lost 1 base to trimming and J lost 3 bases; unmatched junction nucleotides: 3. This CDR3 region has 14 residues. Germline CDR1 reads SEHNR; CDR2 reads FQNEAQ (reference sequence). The CDR3 spells CASSLGRGSYEQYF. Written as DNA, the CDR3 is TGTGCCAGCAGCTTAGGCAGGGGGAGCTACGAGCAGTACTTC.

The V and J genes are TRBV2 and TRBJ2-3, with TRBD2 identical over 9 bases. The CDR3 covers 16 residues. Losses at the gene ends were 5 bases for V and 0 bases for J; bases not matched to a gene: 6. Germline CDR1 SNHLY, CDR2 FYNNEI. The CDR3 DNA reads as TGTGCCAGCAGTCTCAGAGGACTAGCGAGCACAGATACGCAGTATTTT. It is translated as CASSLRGLASTDTQYF.

This clone was counted once. The chain uses TRBV5-1 and TRBJ2-3; 9 nucleotides align to TRBD2. V lost 4 bases and J lost 1; bases outside the gene matches: 4. Germline values: CDR1 SGHRS, CDR2 YFSETQ. The CDR3 consists of 15 residues. CDR3 amino acids: CASSGGGARTDTQYF. DNA for the CDR3: TGCGCCAGCAGCGGCGGGGGGGCCCGCACAGATACGCAGTATTTT.

The CDR3 coding sequence is TGTGCCAGCTCACTTCAGGGGGCAGAGACCCAGTACTTC. Translated, it gives CASSLQGAETQYF. The chain is built from TRBV18 and TRBJ2-5; TRBD1 aligns across 8 bases. V was pared by 4 bases and J by 4 bases, with 2 bases of the junction left unmatched. The CDR3 totals 13 residues. Germline V gene sequence: CDR1 KGHSH, CDR2 LQKENI.

In this sample, this clone turned up once. The rearrangement uses TRBV11-2 and TRBJ2-2, with D perhaps matching TRBD1 (6 bases). Trimming cost V 5 bases and J 2 bases, with 21 bases left between them. Germline values: CDR1 SGHAT, CDR2 FQNNGV. The CDR3 covers 18 residues. This CDR3 reads CASSGLQGRILNTGELFF. CDR3 bases: TGTGCCAGCAGCGGCCTCCAGGGGCGCATTCTTAACACCGGGGAGCTGTTTTTT.

The rearrangement uses TRBV6-4 and TRBJ2-1, with TRBD1 identical over 9 bases. Trimming at V came to 2 bases and at J to 6 bases, leaving 8 bases not matched to a gene. The CDR3 is made up of 16 amino acids. CDR1 is MRHNA, CDR2 SNTAGT, per germline. The CDR3 DNA follows: TGTGCCAGCAGTGACGCACCGGGACAGGGCCTCAATGAGCAGTTCTTC. Amino acid sequence: CASSDAPGQGLNEQFF.

The chain recombines TRBV12-5 with TRBJ1-1; D is possibly TRBD1 (5 bases). The V and J ends lost 3 bases and 4 bases respectively, with 9 bases between them. The CDR3 length is 13 residues. Germline V lookup: CDR1 LGHNT, CDR2 FRNRAP. The DNA for the CDR3 is TGTGCTAGTGGTTTTTTAGACAGCACTGAAGCTTTCTTT. This gives the protein CASGFLDSTEAFF.

The chain has TRBV19 and TRBJ1-5; a possible D gene is TRBD1 (6 bases). The V end lost 10 bases, the J end lost 2 bases, and 18 bases lay between the germline ends. The CDR3 spans 15 residues. Germline V gene data show CDR1 as LNHDA and CDR2 as SQIVND (reference sequence). The CDR3 coding sequence is TGTGCCACCAATCCACAGGGAGGGGGCAATCAGCCCCAGCATTTT. It codes for CATNPQGGGNQPQHF. Using reference TRBV19 and TRBJ1-5 for the parts outside the CDR3, the full variable domain is DGGITQSPKYLFRKEGQNVTLSCEQNLNHDAMYWYRQDPGQGLRLIYYSQIVNDFQKGDIAEGYSVSREKKESFPLTVTSAQKNPTAFYLCATNPQGGGNQPQHFGDGTRLSIL.

This CDR3 reads CASSMGADYNEQFF. CDR3 coding DNA: TGTGCCAGTAGTATGGGGGCGGACTACAATGAGCAGTTCTTC. The V call is TRBV19, the J call TRBJ2-1; weak D call: TRBD1 (6 bases). The CDR3 sequence is 14 residues long. V lost 3 bases, J lost 3 bases, and 9 bases lay in between. CDR1 LNHDA and CDR2 SQIVND come from the germline V gene (reference sequence).

V is TRBV4-2 and J is TRBJ1-2, with TRBD1 identical over 7 bases. The V segment lost 1 base and the J segment 6 bases; nucleotides outside the gene matches: 8. Germline CDR1 reads LGHNA; CDR2 reads YNFKEQ. The CDR3 is 15 residues long. The CDR3: CASSQGDSFTHGYTF. CDR3 DNA: TGTGCCAGCAGCCAAGGGGACAGTTTTACTCATGGCTACACCTTC.

The chain joins TRBV7-3 to TRBJ2-5; tentative D call: TRBD1 (5 bases). The V and J ends lost 2 bases and 5 bases respectively, with 9 bases between them. Germline V gene data show CDR1 as SGHTA and CDR2 as FQGTGA. The CDR3 extends over 13 amino acids. In DNA form, the CDR3 reads TGTGCCAGCAGCTTAGGGGCGAGGGAGACCCAGTACTTC. It is translated as CASSLGARETQYF.

V and J are TRBV5-1 and TRBJ1-1, with no clear D. V was shortened by 2 bases and J by 2 bases, with 13 bases between the two germline ends. In germline, CDR1 is SGHRS, CDR2 YFSETQ. This CDR3 comprises 15 residues. The CDR3 sequence is CASSLVALRNTEAFF. Here the CDR3 DNA reads TGCGCCAGCAGCTTAGTAGCATTGAGAAACACTGAAGCTTTCTTT.

This rearrangement joins TRBV7-3 to TRBJ2-1; D is undetermined. The CDR3 runs to 18 residues. The V gene lost 1 base and the J gene lost 4 bases, with 20 bases spanning the gap. The germline V gene has CDR1 SGHTA and CDR2 FQGTGA. CDR3 DNA: TGTGCCAGCAGCTTAATTGCCGTGCGGTTTGCTGTATACAATGAGCAGTTCTTC. Its protein is CASSLIAVRFAVYNEQFF.

This clone was seen a single time. This chain links TRBV30 with TRBJ1-1; D unclear. V was trimmed by 1 base and J by 6 bases, leaving 9 bases between them. CDR1 and CDR2 from the germline V gene are GTSNPN and SVGIG (reference sequence). There are 12 residues in the CDR3. CDR3 protein: CAWSARKAEAFF. The CDR3 nucleotides are TGTGCCTGGAGTGCTAGGAAGGCTGAAGCTTTCTTT.

The chain employs TRBV28 and TRBJ2-1; TRBD2 aligns across 8 bases. Germline CDR1 is MDHEN and CDR2 is SYDVKM. Unmatched junction bases numbered 1, after V lost 3 bases and J lost 3 bases. This CDR3 contains 14 residues. As DNA, the CDR3 is TGTGCCAGCAGTTTGACTAGCGACTACAATGAGCAGTTCTTC. It encodes CASSLTSDYNEQFF. Looking up the rest from reference TRBV28 and TRBJ2-1 gives the full variable domain: DVKVTQSSRYLVKRTGEKVFLECVQDMDHENMFWYRQDPGLGLRLIYFSYDVKMKEKGDIPEGYSVSREKKERFSLILESASTNQTSMYLCASSLTSDYNEQFFGPGTRLTVL.

The J gene is TRBJ2-3, the V gene TRBV7-2; D gene uncertain. V was shortened by 2 bases and J by 6 bases, with 12 bases between the two germline ends. The CDR3 is 14 amino acids. Germline values: CDR1 SGHTA, CDR2 FQGNSA. As DNA, the CDR3 is TGTGCCAGCAGCTTACCGAGACAAGCCGATACGCAGTATTTT. Amino acids: CASSLPRQADTQYF.

The table lists this clone with a count of one. This chain uses TRBV27 with TRBJ2-5, with 8 bases that match TRBD1. Germline V CDR1 and CDR2: MNHEY, SMNVEV (reference sequence). After removal of 2 bases from V and 5 bases from J, the junction contained 10 bases not matched to a gene. The CDR3 is made up of 16 amino acids. The CDR3 spells CASSLTGQGGQETQYF. The CDR3, as DNA: TGTGCCAGCAGTTTAACAGGACAGGGTGGGCAGGAGACCCAGTACTTC.

The chain is built from TRBV7-3 and TRBJ1-2, with 7 bases aligning to TRBD1. This CDR3 region has 13 residues. The germline gives CDR1 SGHTA, CDR2 FQGTGA. V lost 3 bases, J lost 4 bases, and 2 bases stayed unmatched. The CDR3 protein is CASSFGTAYGYTF. CDR3 nucleotides: TGTGCCAGCAGCTTCGGGACAGCCTATGGCTACACCTTC.

The rearrangement joins TRBV7-9 to TRBJ2-3, with D perhaps TRBD2 (6 bases). The V gene's germline CDR1 is SEHNR and CDR2 FQNEAQ (reference sequence). This CDR3 is 16 amino acids long. Trimming removed 2 bases from V and 0 bases from J, with 12 bases in between. CDR3 region: CASSLMEGTSTDTQYF. In nucleotides, the CDR3 is TGTGCCAGCAGCTTAATGGAGGGGACGAGCACAGATACGCAGTATTTT.

The V call is TRBV5-1, the J call TRBJ2-3; D not certain. Germline assignment: CDR1 SGHRS and CDR2 YFSETQ. V was cut by 7 bases and J by 5 bases, with 11 bases left in between. CDR3 length: 12 amino acids. The chain's CDR3 is CASGLNEDTQYF. For the CDR3, the DNA is TGCGCCAGCGGCCTTAACGAAGATACGCAGTATTTT.

The chain has TRBV29-1 and TRBJ1-1; 7 bases are a match to TRBD1. The CDR3 consists of 12 residues. Germline trimming cut 6 bases from V and 3 bases from J; bases unmatched to any gene: 4. The germline V gene encodes CDR1 SQVTM and CDR2 ANQGSEA. The CDR3 spells CSVRQGYTEAFF. The CDR3 nucleotides are TGCAGCGTCCGACAGGGTTACACTGAAGCTTTCTTT.

The chain has TRBV6-6 and TRBJ2-1; a weak D match, TRBD1 (6 bases). V lost 2 bases and J 0 bases, leaving 11 bases between the germline ends. Germline loops: CDR1 MNHNY, CDR2 SVGAGI (reference sequence). The CDR3 is made up of 16 amino acids. The CDR3 DNA sequence: TGTGCCAGCAGTTACCTCGGACAGAGCTCCTACAATGAGCAGTTCTTC. Its translation is CASSYLGQSSYNEQFF.

The genes are TRBV13 and TRBJ2-7; 9 bases are a match to TRBD1. The J segment lost 6 bases and the V segment lost 6 bases, leaving 12 bases of the junction unmatched. CDR3 length: 15 residues. Germline V gives CDR1 PRHDT, CDR2 FYEKMQ (reference sequence). In DNA form, the CDR3 reads TGTGCCAGCAGTTTTATATTACAGGGGGCTGGCGAGCAGTACTTC. This gives the protein CASSFILQGAGEQYF.

The chain combines TRBV14 with TRBJ1-2, with 10 positions matching TRBD1. Looked up from germline, CDR1 is SGHDN and CDR2 is FVKESK. The CDR3 consists of 15 residues. Unmatched junction bases numbered 8, after V lost 4 bases and J lost 6 bases. CDR3 nucleotide sequence: TGTGCCAGCAGCCCCCAGACAGGGGGCGCGAATGGCTACACCTTC. Translated: CASSPQTGGANGYTF.

The chain carries TRBV30 and TRBJ2-3; a weak D match, TRBD2 (6 bases). Germline V gene sequence: CDR1 GTSNPN, CDR2 SVGIG (reference sequence). The CDR3 has 15 residues. V was shortened by 0 bases and J by 4 bases, with 14 bases between the two germline ends. CDR3 coding DNA: TGTGCCTGGAGTGTACTGGGGGGAGGCGCAGATACGCAGTATTTT. This gives the protein CAWSVLGGGADTQYF.

The rearrangement links TRBV7-9 to TRBJ1-1, with a possible D match to TRBD1 (6 bases). The CDR3 consists of 14 residues. V was trimmed by 7 bases and J by 0 bases, leaving 12 bases between them. Germline V gene data show CDR1 as SEHNR and CDR2 as FQNEAQ (reference sequence). The CDR3: CASNNGQLNTEAFF. CDR3 nucleotide sequence: TGTGCCAGCAACAATGGACAGTTGAACACTGAAGCTTTCTTT.

The chain links TRBV2 to TRBJ2-5, with 11 bases that match TRBD1. The CDR3 covers 13 residues. Germline V lookup: CDR1 SNHLY, CDR2 FYNNEI. V was pared by 6 bases and J by 5 bases, with 2 bases of the junction left unmatched. CDR3 residues: CASSGQGAETQYF. As DNA, the CDR3 is TGTGCCAGCAGCGGACAGGGGGCCGAGACCCAGTACTTC.

The V gene is TRBV5-1, the J gene TRBJ1-4, with 7 bases matching TRBD1. CDR3 length equals 15 residues. Per germline, CDR1 SGHRS and CDR2 YFSETQ. V lost 0 bases to trimming and J lost 4 bases; unmatched junction nucleotides: 3. DNA of the CDR3: TGCGCCAGCAGCTTGGAGGGGGCGATTAATGAAAAACTGTTTTTT. Its protein product is CASSLEGAINEKLFF. Together with reference TRBV5-1 and TRBJ1-4, the CDR3 gives the full variable domain: KAGVTQTPRYLIKTRGQQVTLSCSPISGHRSVSWYQQTPGQGLQFLFEYFSETQRNKGNFPGRFSGRQFSNSRSEMNVSTLELGDSALYLCASSLEGAINEKLFFGSGTQLSVL.